These 3 T cell receptor beta chains came from one sample sequenced in a study of cytomegalovirus exposure and HLA in healthy donors. PCR primers comprised 60 Vbeta and 13 Jbeta primers. The table came from immunoSEQ multiplex PCR; TCRdb's copy has only in-frame clones and leaves some out. The sample holds roughly 110,000 clones, around three quarters seen once. Material for sequencing was PBMCs. The source of these receptors is a woman between 45 and 65 years old in good health and CMV-seropositive.

This rearrangement joins TRBV6-1 to TRBJ1-1; D perhaps matches TRBD1 (5 bases). The germline V gene has CDR1 MNHNS and CDR2 SASEGT. The V gene lost 4 bases and the J gene lost 5 bases, with 11 bases spanning the gap. The CDR3 extends over 13 amino acids. The CDR3 reads CASSVSGKTEAFF. The CDR3 DNA is TGTGCCAGCAGTGTATCAGGGAAGACTGAAGCTTTCTTT.

This chain uses TRBV5-5 with TRBJ2-3, with 9 bases that match TRBD2. The germline gives CDR1 SGHKS, CDR2 YYEKEE (reference sequence). J was trimmed by 5 bases and V by 6 bases; bases with no gene match: 7. CDR3 length: 14 amino acids. CDR3 loop: CASTRGGGGDTQYF. CDR3 DNA: TGTGCCAGCACCCGCGGGGGGGGAGGAGATACGCAGTATTTT.

With regard to this clone: The sample carries other DNA sequences with the same CDR3. The V and J genes are TRBV9 and TRBJ1-1; D remains ambiguous. The CDR3 is made up of 13 amino acids. Trimming took 0 bases from V and 1 from J, leaving 4 bases between them. CDR1 is SGDLS and CDR2 is YYNGEE in the germline V gene. In DNA form, the CDR3 reads TGTGCCAGCAGCGTAGCACAGAACACTGAAGCTTTCTTT. It is translated as CASSVAQNTEAFF. The entire variable domain, with the rest obtained from reference TRBV9 and TRBJ1-1, is as follows: DSGVTQTPKHLITATGQRVTLRCSPRSGDLSVYWYQQSLDQGLQFLIQYYNGEERAKGNILERFSAQQFPDLHSELNLSSLELGDSALYFCASSVAQNTEAFFGQGTRLTVV.